This is a list of T cell receptor beta chains from one sample in a study of blood T cell repertoires in COVID-19. Some clones are missing from TCRdb's copy, which holds only in-frame ones; the method was immunoSEQ multiplex PCR. The sample yields hundreds of thousands of clones, around 87% seen once. Sequenced material: peripheral blood. The receptor set was obtained from a woman in her fifties or sixties with active or convalescent COVID-19. CDR3s include the opening cysteine and the closing phenylalanine or tryptophan. Each record gives: D gene, J gene, CDR3 length, clone size, V gene, CDR3 DNA, CDR3 protein. The D gene is left open where the match is weak. Rows give clone size only sometimes, using once, few, many, or a class for an expanded clone.

d_gene: NA; j_gene: TRBJ1-4; len: 15; abundance: NA; v_gene: TRBV7-2; CDR3nt: TGTGCCAGCAGCCCCTCCTCGAGCGAGGGAGAAAAACTGTTTTTT; CDR3aa: CASSPSSSEGEKLFF
d_gene: TRBD1; j_gene: TRBJ1-2; len: 16; abundance: NA; v_gene: TRBV7-9; CDR3nt: TGTGCCAGCAGTTCTATAGGACAGGGGAGTGGGTATGGCTACACCTTC; CDR3aa: CASSSIGQGSGYGYTF
d_gene: TRBD2; j_gene: TRBJ2-4; len: 20; abundance: NA; v_gene: TRBV6-6; CDR3nt: TGTGCCAGCAGCCCGGGACTAGCGGGAGAGGGGAACGTGGCCAAAAACATTCAGTACTTC; CDR3aa: CASSPGLAGEGNVAKNIQYF
d_gene: TRBD1; j_gene: TRBJ1-2; len: 15; abundance: NA; v_gene: TRBV13; CDR3nt: TGTGCCAGCAGCTCGGGACAGGAGGCTAACTATGGCTACACCTTC; CDR3aa: CASSSGQEANYGYTF
d_gene: NA; j_gene: TRBJ2-7; len: 13; abundance: NA; v_gene: TRBV6-5; CDR3nt: TGTGCCAGCAGTTACTCGAGTAGCTACGAGCAGTACTTC; CDR3aa: CASSYSSSYEQYF
d_gene: NA; j_gene: TRBJ2-1; len: 15; abundance: NA; v_gene: TRBV6-1; CDR3nt: TGTGCCAGCAGTGAACAGCTAGTTTCCTACAATGAGCAGTTCTTC; CDR3aa: CASSEQLVSYNEQFF
d_gene: NA; j_gene: TRBJ1-2; len: 14; abundance: few; v_gene: TRBV4-2; CDR3nt: TGTGCCAGCAGCGCCGGGAGCCTAACCTATGGCTACACCTTC; CDR3aa: CASSAGSLTYGYTF
d_gene: TRBD2; j_gene: TRBJ2-1; len: 13; abundance: NA; v_gene: TRBV15; CDR3nt: TGTGCCACCAGCGGGGGGGGACGGCATGAGCAGTTCTTC; CDR3aa: CATSGGGRHEQFF
d_gene: TRBD1; j_gene: TRBJ1-2; len: 15; abundance: NA; v_gene: TRBV16; CDR3nt: TGTGCCAGCAGCCCCGGGACAGGGGACAGTCGTGGCTACACCTTC; CDR3aa: CASSPGTGDSRGYTF
d_gene: NA; j_gene: TRBJ2-1; len: 13; abundance: once; v_gene: TRBV5-1; CDR3nt: TGCGCCAGCAGCTTGGCAGGTGGCTGGGAGCAGTTCTTC; CDR3aa: CASSLAGGWEQFF
d_gene: TRBD2; j_gene: TRBJ2-1; len: 16; abundance: NA; v_gene: TRBV11-2; CDR3nt: TGTGCCAGCACCGCCGTAACTAGCGGGAGGGGGCATGAGCAGTTCTTC; CDR3aa: CASTAVTSGRGHEQFF
d_gene: NA; j_gene: TRBJ2-7; len: 12; abundance: NA; v_gene: TRBV19; CDR3nt: TGTGCCAGAATGGACAAATCCTACGAGCAGTACTTC; CDR3aa: CARMDKSYEQYF
d_gene: NA; j_gene: TRBJ1-3; len: 17; abundance: once; v_gene: TRBV5-1; CDR3nt: TGCGCCAGCAGCTTTGGAGACGGGGGGCCGGCTGGAAACACCATATATTTT; CDR3aa: CASSFGDGGPAGNTIYF
d_gene: NA; j_gene: TRBJ1-4; len: 14; abundance: few; v_gene: TRBV5-4; CDR3nt: TGTGCCAGCGGAACGGAGCCAACTAATGAAAAACTGTTTTTT; CDR3aa: CASGTEPTNEKLFF
d_gene: NA; j_gene: TRBJ2-7; len: 17; abundance: NA; v_gene: TRBV18; CDR3nt: TGTGCCAGCTCACCACCGTCCAGGGGCCCCTATTCTATCGAGCAGTACTTC; CDR3aa: CASSPPSRGPYSIEQYF
d_gene: NA; j_gene: TRBJ1-2; len: 14; abundance: NA; v_gene: TRBV5-1; CDR3nt: TGCGCCAGCAGCTTGGGACAGTCAAACTATGGCTACACCTTC; CDR3aa: CASSLGQSNYGYTF
d_gene: NA; j_gene: TRBJ2-1; len: 17; abundance: NA; v_gene: TRBV9; CDR3nt: TGTGCCAGCAGCGACCCGGGATGGTCAATTAGTCCCGATGAGCAGTTCTTC; CDR3aa: CASSDPGWSISPDEQFF
d_gene: TRBD2; j_gene: TRBJ2-3; len: 17; abundance: NA; v_gene: TRBV18; CDR3nt: TGTGCCAGCTCACTCTTGGGACTAGCGGGGATAACAGATACGCAGTATTTT; CDR3aa: CASSLLGLAGITDTQYF
d_gene: NA; j_gene: TRBJ2-3; len: 15; abundance: NA; v_gene: TRBV15; CDR3nt: TGTGCCACCAGCAGAGATGGGGGGTACCCAGATACGCAGTATTTT; CDR3aa: CATSRDGGYPDTQYF
d_gene: NA; j_gene: TRBJ2-7; len: 13; abundance: NA; v_gene: TRBV6-5; CDR3nt: TGTGCCAGCAGTTACTCGAGACTTATCGAGCAGTACTTC; CDR3aa: CASSYSRLIEQYF
d_gene: TRBD2; j_gene: TRBJ2-1; len: 14; abundance: NA; v_gene: TRBV6-5; CDR3nt: TGTGCCAGCAGTTACCTAGCGGGGAATAATGAGCAGTTCTTC; CDR3aa: CASSYLAGNNEQFF
d_gene: TRBD2; j_gene: TRBJ2-1; len: 20; abundance: NA; v_gene: TRBV27; CDR3nt: TGTGCCGAGAACCCTCTACTAGCGGGAGTGGGGGTGGGGTCCTACAATGAGCAGTTCTTC; CDR3aa: CAENPLLAGVGVGSYNEQFF
d_gene: NA; j_gene: TRBJ1-2; len: 14; abundance: NA; v_gene: TRBV28; CDR3nt: TGTGCCAGCAGTTTACAGGGAAGCTTTGATGGCTACACCTTC; CDR3aa: CASSLQGSFDGYTF
d_gene: TRBD1; j_gene: TRBJ1-1; len: 16; abundance: NA; v_gene: TRBV18; CDR3nt: TGTGCCAGCTCAAATTCACAGGGGACCCTCAACACTGAAGCTTTCTTT; CDR3aa: CASSNSQGTLNTEAFF
d_gene: NA; j_gene: TRBJ2-7; len: 12; abundance: NA; v_gene: TRBV11-1; CDR3nt: TGTGCCAGCAGCTTAGGAAGCTTCGAGCAGTACTTC; CDR3aa: CASSLGSFEQYF
d_gene: TRBD1; j_gene: TRBJ1-1; len: 13; abundance: NA; v_gene: TRBV29-1; CDR3nt: TGCAGCGCGACAGGGACAGGGAACACTGAAGCTTTCTTT; CDR3aa: CSATGTGNTEAFF
d_gene: NA; j_gene: TRBJ1-2; len: 13; abundance: NA; v_gene: TRBV29-1; CDR3nt: TGCAGCGTTGAAGATCTAGGTATCTATGGCTACACCTTC; CDR3aa: CSVEDLGIYGYTF
d_gene: NA; j_gene: TRBJ1-2; len: 15; abundance: NA; v_gene: TRBV19; CDR3nt: TGTGCCAGTAGTATAGATCAAGCGGCACACTATGGCTACACCTTC; CDR3aa: CASSIDQAAHYGYTF
d_gene: NA; j_gene: TRBJ2-3; len: 14; abundance: NA; v_gene: TRBV7-2; CDR3nt: TGTGCCAGCAGCTTAAGCTCGGGAACAGATACGCAGTATTTT; CDR3aa: CASSLSSGTDTQYF
d_gene: TRBD1; j_gene: TRBJ2-3; len: 18; abundance: NA; v_gene: TRBV7-3; CDR3nt: TGTGCCAGCAGCATAACGGGACAGGGCTTGATAGGGACAGATACGCAGTATTTT; CDR3aa: CASSITGQGLIGTDTQYF
d_gene: NA; j_gene: TRBJ2-2; len: 16; abundance: NA; v_gene: TRBV19; CDR3nt: TGTGCCAGTAGTATCCTGACAAAGACGAACACCGGGGAGCTGTTTTTT; CDR3aa: CASSILTKTNTGELFF
d_gene: TRBD1; j_gene: TRBJ1-6; len: 16; abundance: NA; v_gene: TRBV19; CDR3nt: TGTGCCAGTAGTATAGTCTGGGGACAGGAGGATTCACCCCTCCACTTT; CDR3aa: CASSIVWGQEDSPLHF
d_gene: NA; j_gene: TRBJ1-1; len: 14; abundance: NA; v_gene: TRBV4-1; CDR3nt: TGCGCCAGCAGCCAAGCCCGCGGATACACTGAAGCTTTCTTT; CDR3aa: CASSQARGYTEAFF
d_gene: NA; j_gene: TRBJ2-7; len: 14; abundance: NA; v_gene: TRBV10-3; CDR3nt: TGTGCCATCAGTGAGAAGACAGTTCGCACCGAGCAGTACTTC; CDR3aa: CAISEKTVRTEQYF
d_gene: NA; j_gene: TRBJ2-5; len: 12; abundance: NA; v_gene: TRBV10-3; CDR3nt: TGTGCCATCGGGGGCGAACGAGAGACCCAGTACTTC; CDR3aa: CAIGGERETQYF
d_gene: NA; j_gene: TRBJ2-2; len: 14; abundance: NA; v_gene: TRBV7-2; CDR3nt: TGTGCCAGCAGCTTAGGAGGTGTGCAGGGTGAGCTGTTTTTT; CDR3aa: CASSLGGVQGELFF
d_gene: TRBD1; j_gene: TRBJ1-1; len: 14; abundance: NA; v_gene: TRBV7-9; CDR3nt: TGTGCCAGCAACCCGGGACAGGGTTTGACTGAAGCTTTCTTT; CDR3aa: CASNPGQGLTEAFF
d_gene: TRBD1; j_gene: TRBJ1-4; len: 13; abundance: NA; v_gene: TRBV19; CDR3nt: TGTGCGACCGGACAGGGTTTGTTCGAAAAACTGTTTTTT; CDR3aa: CATGQGLFEKLFF
d_gene: TRBD1; j_gene: TRBJ1-6; len: 14; abundance: NA; v_gene: TRBV7-2; CDR3nt: TGTGCCAGCAGCTCCGGGACAGGGGGTTCACCCCTCCACTTT; CDR3aa: CASSSGTGGSPLHF
d_gene: TRBD2; j_gene: TRBJ2-3; len: 15; abundance: NA; v_gene: TRBV6-5; CDR3nt: TGTGCCAGCAGCGAGGGGCGGGGGGCCACAGATACGCAGTATTTT; CDR3aa: CASSEGRGATDTQYF
d_gene: NA; j_gene: TRBJ2-7; len: 15; abundance: NA; v_gene: TRBV7-9; CDR3nt: TGTGCCAGCAGCTTAGACCCCGGAGGCTCCTACGAGCAGTACTTC; CDR3aa: CASSLDPGGSYEQYF
d_gene: NA; j_gene: TRBJ2-3; len: 13; abundance: NA; v_gene: TRBV19; CDR3nt: TGTGCCAGTAGTATAAGCGTCACAGATACGCAGTATTTT; CDR3aa: CASSISVTDTQYF
d_gene: TRBD2; j_gene: TRBJ2-1; len: 17; abundance: NA; v_gene: TRBV7-3; CDR3nt: TGTGCCAGCAGCCCAACGGGCAGCGGGGGCCGATACAATGAGCAGTTCTTC; CDR3aa: CASSPTGSGGRYNEQFF
d_gene: NA; j_gene: TRBJ1-2; len: 13; abundance: NA; v_gene: TRBV28; CDR3nt: TGTGCCAGCAGTTTCCGGTCTCCTGGTGGCTACACCTTC; CDR3aa: CASSFRSPGGYTF